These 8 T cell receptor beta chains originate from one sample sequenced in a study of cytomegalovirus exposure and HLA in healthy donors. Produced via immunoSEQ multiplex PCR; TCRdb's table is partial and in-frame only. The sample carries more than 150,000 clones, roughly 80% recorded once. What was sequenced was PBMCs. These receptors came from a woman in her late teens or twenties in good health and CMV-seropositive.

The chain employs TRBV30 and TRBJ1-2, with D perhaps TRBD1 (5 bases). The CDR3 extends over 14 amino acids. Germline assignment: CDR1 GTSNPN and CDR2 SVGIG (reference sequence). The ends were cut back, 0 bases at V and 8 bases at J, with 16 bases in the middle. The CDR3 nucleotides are TGTGCCTGGAGTGTTTGGTGGCAGGGCGGAGGCTACACCTTC. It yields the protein CAWSVWWQGGGYTF.

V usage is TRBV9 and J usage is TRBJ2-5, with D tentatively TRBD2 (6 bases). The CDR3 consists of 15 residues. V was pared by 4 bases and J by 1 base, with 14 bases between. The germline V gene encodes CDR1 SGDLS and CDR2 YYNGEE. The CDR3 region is CASSPGDGLQETQYF. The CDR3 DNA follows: TGTGCCAGCAGCCCGGGGGACGGTCTCCAAGAGACCCAGTACTTC.

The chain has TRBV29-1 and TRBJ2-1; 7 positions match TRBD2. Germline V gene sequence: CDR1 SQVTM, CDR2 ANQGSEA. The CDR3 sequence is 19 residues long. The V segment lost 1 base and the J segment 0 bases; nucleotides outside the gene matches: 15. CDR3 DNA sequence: TGCAGCGTTGAAGTAGGGGATTGGTGGGGGGGGAGCTCCTACAATGAGCAGTTCTTC. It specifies CSVEVGDWWGGSSYNEQFF.

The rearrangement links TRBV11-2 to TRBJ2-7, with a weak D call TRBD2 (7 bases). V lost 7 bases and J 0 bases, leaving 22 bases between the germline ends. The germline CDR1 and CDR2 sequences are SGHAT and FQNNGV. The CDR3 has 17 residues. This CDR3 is CASTRGAGFRSSYEQYF. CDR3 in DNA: TGTGCCAGCACTCGGGGGGCGGGTTTCCGAAGCTCCTACGAGCAGTACTTC.

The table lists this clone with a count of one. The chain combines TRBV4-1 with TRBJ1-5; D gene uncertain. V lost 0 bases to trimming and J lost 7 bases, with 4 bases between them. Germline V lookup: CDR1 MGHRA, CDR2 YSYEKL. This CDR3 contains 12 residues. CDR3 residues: CASSQDEQPQHF. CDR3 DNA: TGCGCCAGCAGCCAAGATGAGCAGCCCCAGCATTTT.

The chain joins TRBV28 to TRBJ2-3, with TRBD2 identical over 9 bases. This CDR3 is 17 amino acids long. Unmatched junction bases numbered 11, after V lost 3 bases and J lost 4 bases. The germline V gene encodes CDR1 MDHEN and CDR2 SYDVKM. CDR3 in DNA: TGTGCCAGCAGTTTGCGGCTTGCGGGGGGGTTACCAGATACGCAGTATTTT. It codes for CASSLRLAGGLPDTQYF.

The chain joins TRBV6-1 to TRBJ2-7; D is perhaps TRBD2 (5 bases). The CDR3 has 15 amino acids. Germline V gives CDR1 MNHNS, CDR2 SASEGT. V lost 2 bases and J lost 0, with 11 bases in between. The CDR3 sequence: CASSEWEWSSYEQYF. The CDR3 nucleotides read TGTGCCAGCAGTGAATGGGAGTGGAGCTCCTACGAGCAGTACTTC.

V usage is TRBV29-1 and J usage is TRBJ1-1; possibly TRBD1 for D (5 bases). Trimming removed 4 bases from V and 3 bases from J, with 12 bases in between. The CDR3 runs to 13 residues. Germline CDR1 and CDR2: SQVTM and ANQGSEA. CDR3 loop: CSVGGDWDTEAFF. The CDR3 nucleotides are TGCAGCGTTGGGGGGGACTGGGACACTGAAGCTTTCTTT.